Presented here are 11 T cell receptor beta chains from one specimen sequenced in a study of cytomegalovirus exposure and HLA in healthy donors. The primer mix had 60 Vbeta and 13 Jbeta primers. Assay: immunoSEQ multiplex PCR; the TCRdb copy retains only in-frame clones and omits some. This table lists 150,000 to 250,000 clones. The material sequenced was PBMCs. All receptors derive from a boy under 18 in good health and CMV-seronegative.

V and J are TRBV7-9 and TRBJ2-2, with TRBD2 matching 7 bases. V was pared by 3 bases and J by 1 base, with 8 bases of the junction left unmatched. Germline V gene sequence: CDR1 SEHNR, CDR2 FQNEAQ (reference sequence). This CDR3 is built from 17 residues. Here the CDR3 reads CASSFSLSGRNTGELFF. The CDR3 coding sequence is TGTGCCAGCAGCTTTAGTCTTAGCGGGCGGAACACCGGGGAGCTGTTTTTT.

V and J are TRBV28 and TRBJ2-3; D may be TRBD2 (5 bases). Per germline, CDR1 MDHEN and CDR2 SYDVKM. Trimming took off 8 bases at V and 2 bases at J, with 11 bases between the two ends. The CDR3 length is 13 residues. The CDR3 DNA is TGTGCCAGCGACGGACTCCCCACAGATACGCAGTATTTT. Amino acid sequence: CASDGLPTDTQYF.

The chain uses TRBV14 and TRBJ2-5, with D possibly being TRBD2 (6 bases). Trimming took off 1 base at V and 5 bases at J, with 14 bases between the two ends. The length of the CDR3 is 15 residues. CDR1 is SGHDN, CDR2 FVKESK, per germline. The CDR3 sequence is CASSQVGGSGETQYF. The CDR3 region has the DNA TGTGCCAGCAGCCAAGTAGGAGGGTCGGGGGAGACCCAGTACTTC.

V usage is TRBV7-2 and J usage is TRBJ1-3; 9 positions match TRBD1. CDR1 and CDR2 (germline): SGHTA, FQGNSA. Losses at the gene ends were 5 bases for V and 8 bases for J; bases not matched to a gene: 7. The CDR3 length is 14 residues. Here the CDR3 DNA reads TGTGCCAGCAGCGGCCAGACAGGGGGAGACACCATATATTTT. It codes for CASSGQTGGDTIYF.

The chain employs TRBV19 and TRBJ1-2; D gene ambiguous. CDR3 length equals 16 residues. V lost 6 bases, J lost 2 bases, and 19 bases lay in between. Per the germline V gene, CDR1 is LNHDA and CDR2 is SQIVND (reference sequence). As DNA, the CDR3 is TGTGCCAGTAGCCCCAGTGTGTGGGCCTCCAACTATGGCTACACCTTC. Its translation: CASSPSVWASNYGYTF.

The V call is TRBV29-1, the J call TRBJ2-5, with 11 bases matching TRBD1. Germline assignment: CDR1 SQVTM and CDR2 ANQGSEA. CDR3 size: 13 residues. The ends lost 7 bases at V and 5 bases at J; junction bases unmatched: 6. The CDR3 here is CSASGQGVETQYF. The CDR3 bases are TGCAGCGCCTCGGGACAGGGGGTGGAGACCCAGTACTTC.

The chain is built from TRBV5-4 and TRBJ2-1; D is undetermined. Germline CDR1 SGHNT, CDR2 YYREEE (reference sequence). The CDR3 is 17 amino acids. V dropped 5 bases and J dropped 0 bases, with 18 bases sitting between them. CDR3: CASSSGYESSSYNEQFF. The CDR3 DNA reads as TGTGCCAGCAGTTCCGGTTACGAATCAAGCTCCTACAATGAGCAGTTCTTC.

This chain joins TRBV11-2 and TRBJ1-2, with 8 positions matching TRBD1. The ends lost 5 bases at V and 5 bases at J; junction bases unmatched: 10. Germline lookup yields CDR1 SGHAT and CDR2 FQNNGV. The CDR3 is made up of 15 amino acids. This chain's CDR3 is CASSINDRGPYGYTF. The CDR3 DNA sequence: TGTGCCAGCAGCATCAACGACAGGGGACCGTATGGCTACACCTTC.

The V and J genes are TRBV6-5 and TRBJ2-3; 7 nucleotides agree with TRBD2. The CDR3 has 14 residues. With V trimmed by 4 bases and J by 3 bases, 4 bases remained unmatched. Germline CDR1 and CDR2: MNHEY and SVGAGI. CDR3 amino acids: CASSSGLRTDTQYF. The CDR3 nucleotides are TGTGCCAGCAGTTCGGGACTAAGAACAGATACGCAGTATTTT.

The chain recombines TRBV2 with TRBJ1-4; 10 bases are shared with TRBD1. CDR1 is SNHLY, CDR2 FYNNEI, per germline. CDR3 size: 14 residues. Trimming removed 6 bases from V and 8 bases from J; junction bases left unmatched: 6. The CDR3 region is CASRSGTGDEKLFF. CDR3 DNA sequence: TGTGCCAGCAGGTCCGGGACAGGGGACGAAAAACTGTTTTTT.

The J gene is TRBJ2-3, the V gene TRBV7-9; 10 bases match TRBD2. J lost 1 base, V lost 5 bases, and 6 bases had no gene match. The CDR3 runs to 16 residues. In germline, CDR1 is SEHNR, CDR2 FQNEAQ (reference sequence). The CDR3 coding sequence is TGTGCCAGCAGCCCTACTAGCGGGGTGGGCACAGATACGCAGTATTTT. It codes for CASSPTSGVGTDTQYF.